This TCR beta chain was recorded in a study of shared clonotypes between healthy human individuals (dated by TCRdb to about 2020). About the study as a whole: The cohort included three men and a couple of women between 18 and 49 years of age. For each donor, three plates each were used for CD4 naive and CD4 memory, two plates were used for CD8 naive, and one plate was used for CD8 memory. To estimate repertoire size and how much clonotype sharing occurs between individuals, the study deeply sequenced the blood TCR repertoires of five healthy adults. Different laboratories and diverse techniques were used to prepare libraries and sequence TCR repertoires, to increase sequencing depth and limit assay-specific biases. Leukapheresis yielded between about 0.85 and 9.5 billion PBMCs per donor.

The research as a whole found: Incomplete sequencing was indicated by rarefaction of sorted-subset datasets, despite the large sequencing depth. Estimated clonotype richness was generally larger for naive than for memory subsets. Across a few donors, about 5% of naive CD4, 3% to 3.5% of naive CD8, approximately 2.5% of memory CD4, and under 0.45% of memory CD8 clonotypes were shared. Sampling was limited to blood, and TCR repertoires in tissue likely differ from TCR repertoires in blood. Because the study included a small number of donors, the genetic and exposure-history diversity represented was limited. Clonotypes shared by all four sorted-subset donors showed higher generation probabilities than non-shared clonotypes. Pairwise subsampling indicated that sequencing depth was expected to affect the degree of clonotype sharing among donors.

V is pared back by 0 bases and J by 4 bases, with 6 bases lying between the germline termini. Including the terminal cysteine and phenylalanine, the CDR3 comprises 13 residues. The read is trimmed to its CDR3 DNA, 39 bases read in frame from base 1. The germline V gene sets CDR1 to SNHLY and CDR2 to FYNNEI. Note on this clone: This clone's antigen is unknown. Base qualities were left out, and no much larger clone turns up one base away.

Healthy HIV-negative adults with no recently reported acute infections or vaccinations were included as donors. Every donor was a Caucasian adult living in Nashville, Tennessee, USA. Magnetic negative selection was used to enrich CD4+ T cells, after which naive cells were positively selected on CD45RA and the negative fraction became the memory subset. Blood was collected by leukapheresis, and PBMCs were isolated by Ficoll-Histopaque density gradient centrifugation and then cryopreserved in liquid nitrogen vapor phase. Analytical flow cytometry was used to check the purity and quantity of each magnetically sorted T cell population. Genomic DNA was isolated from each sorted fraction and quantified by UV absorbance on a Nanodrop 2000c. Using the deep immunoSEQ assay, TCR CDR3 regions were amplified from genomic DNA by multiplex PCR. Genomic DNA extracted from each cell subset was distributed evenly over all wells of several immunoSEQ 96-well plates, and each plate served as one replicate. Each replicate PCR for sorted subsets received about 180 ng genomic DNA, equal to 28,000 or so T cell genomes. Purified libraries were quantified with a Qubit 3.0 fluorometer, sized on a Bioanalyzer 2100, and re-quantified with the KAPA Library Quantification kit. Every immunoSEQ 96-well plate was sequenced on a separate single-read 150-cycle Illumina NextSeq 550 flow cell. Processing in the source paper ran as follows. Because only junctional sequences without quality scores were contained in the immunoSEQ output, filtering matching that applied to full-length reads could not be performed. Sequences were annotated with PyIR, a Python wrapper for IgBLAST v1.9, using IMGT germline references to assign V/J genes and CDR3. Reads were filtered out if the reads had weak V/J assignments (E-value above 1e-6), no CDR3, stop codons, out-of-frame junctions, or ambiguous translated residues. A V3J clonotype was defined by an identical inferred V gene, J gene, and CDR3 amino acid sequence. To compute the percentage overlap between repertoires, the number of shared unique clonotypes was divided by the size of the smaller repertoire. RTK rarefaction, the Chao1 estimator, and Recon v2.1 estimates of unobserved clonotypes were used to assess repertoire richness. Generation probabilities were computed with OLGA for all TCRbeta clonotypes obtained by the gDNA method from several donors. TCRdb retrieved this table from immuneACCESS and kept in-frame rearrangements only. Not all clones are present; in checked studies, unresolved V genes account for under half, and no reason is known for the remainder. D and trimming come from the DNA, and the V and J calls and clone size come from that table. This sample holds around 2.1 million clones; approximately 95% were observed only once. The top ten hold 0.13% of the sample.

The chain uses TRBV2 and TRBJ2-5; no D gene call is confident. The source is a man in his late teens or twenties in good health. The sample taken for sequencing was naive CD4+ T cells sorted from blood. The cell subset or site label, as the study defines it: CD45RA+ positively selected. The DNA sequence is TGTGCCAGCAGTGAAGCCCACAGAGAGACCCAGTACTTC. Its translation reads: CASSEAHRETQYF.